Shown below are 6 T cell receptor beta chains from a single sample sequenced in a study of blood T cell repertoires in COVID-19. Clones were sequenced by immunoSEQ multiplex PCR, and TCRdb holds only the in-frame ones, with some missing. The sample carries 180,000 or so clones, 80% to 90% recorded once. Sequenced sample: peripheral blood. The source is a man younger than 35 with active or convalescent COVID-19.

This clone was detected a few times. The gene calls are TRBV6-1 and TRBJ2-7; 9 bases align to TRBD2. There are 13 residues in the CDR3. V lost 7 bases to trimming and J lost 2 bases; unmatched junction nucleotides: 3. CDR1 and CDR2 from the germline V gene are MNHNS and SASEGT. CDR3 amino acids: CASTGTSPYEQYF. In DNA, the CDR3 is TGTGCCAGCACAGGGACTAGCCCCTACGAGCAGTACTTC.

The chain has TRBV7-6 and TRBJ1-1; D call uncertain. Per the germline V gene, CDR1 is SGHVS and CDR2 is FNYEAQ. V lost 5 bases and J lost 3, with 10 bases in between. The CDR3 has 13 amino acids. The CDR3 spells CASSRTAYTEAFF. CDR3 in DNA: TGTGCCAGCAGCCGAACAGCCTACACTGAAGCTTTCTTT.

J is TRBJ2-7 and V is TRBV6-5, with D tentatively TRBD2 (5 bases). This CDR3 region has 11 residues. CDR1 is MNHEY, CDR2 SVGAGI, per germline. Trimming cost V 5 bases and J 5 bases, with 7 bases left between them. The CDR3 loop reads CASSRGDEQYV. CDR3 coding DNA: TGTGCCAGCAGTCGGGGAGACGAGCAGTACGTC.

The chain recombines TRBV28 with TRBJ2-3, with 12 bases matching TRBD2. CDR1 is MDHEN, CDR2 SYDVKM, per germline. The CDR3 has 17 amino acids. V lost 5 bases and J lost 2; bases outside the gene matches: 8. The CDR3 coding sequence is TGTGCCAGCAGTCCAGGACTAGCGGGGTCTAACACAGATACGCAGTATTTT. This sequence encodes CASSPGLAGSNTDTQYF. The complete variable domain, with remaining parts taken from reference TRBV28 and TRBJ2-3, reads DVKVTQSSRYLVKRTGEKVFLECVQDMDHENMFWYRQDPGLGLRLIYFSYDVKMKEKGDIPEGYSVSREKKERFSLILESASTNQTSMYLCASSPGLAGSNTDTQYFGPGTRLTVL.

The genes are TRBV18 and TRBJ2-1; 7 positions agree with TRBD2. There are 15 residues in the CDR3. The germline gives CDR1 KGHSH, CDR2 LQKENI. V lost 6 bases to trimming and J lost 7 bases; unmatched junction nucleotides: 12. The CDR3 DNA sequence: TGTGCCAGCTCCCTCAATAGCGGGCCCTTTAATGAGCAGTTCTTC. Residues: CASSLNSGPFNEQFF.

This chain links TRBV12-3 or TRBV12-4 with TRBJ2-5; TRBD1 agrees at 7 bases. With 3 bases clipped from V and 7 bases from J, the junction kept 2 bases outside the gene matches. The CDR3 extends over 12 amino acids. Here the CDR3 reads CASSFSGGTQYF. CDR3 bases: TGTGCCAGCAGTTTTTCAGGGGGGACCCAGTACTTC.